The rows below give T cell receptor beta chains drawn from one sample of a study of beta chain features in type 1 diabetes. Profiled with immunoSEQ multiplex PCR; TCRdb holds only in-frame clones, not every one. Altogether some 150,000 clones are present, roughly 9% being singletons, with the ten largest covering roughly 0.7%. Sequencing was performed on central memory CD4+ T cells from blood. Source of these receptors: a woman under 40 with type 1 diabetes. The CDR3 runs from the conserved cysteine through the conserved F or W. The order of the fields is D gene, V gene, clone size, J gene, CDR3 DNA, CDR3 protein. D genes are given only for firm matches. Clone sizes are given selectively: once, few, many, or a class where the clone is expanded.

D gene: -
V gene: TRBV30
clone size: -
J gene: TRBJ1-5
CDR3 DNA: TGTGCCTGGGGTACAGGGTCGCAGCCCCAGCATTTT
CDR3 protein: CAWGTGSQPQHF

D gene: TRBD2
V gene: TRBV14
clone size: -
J gene: TRBJ2-1
CDR3 DNA: TGTGCCAGCAGCCAAACTAGCGGGGACAATGAGCAGTTCTTC
CDR3 protein: CASSQTSGDNEQFF

D gene: TRBD2
V gene: TRBV10-3
clone size: -
J gene: TRBJ2-7
CDR3 DNA: TGTGCCATCAGTGATTCATCGACTAGCGGGAGCTACGAGCAGTACTTC
CDR3 protein: CAISDSSTSGSYEQYF

D gene: -
V gene: TRBV7-9
clone size: few
J gene: TRBJ2-7
CDR3 DNA: TGTGCCAGCAGGTGGACAGAAGGAGGATACGAGCAGTACTTC
CDR3 protein: CASRWTEGGYEQYF

D gene: TRBD1
V gene: TRBV2
clone size: -
J gene: TRBJ2-3
CDR3 DNA: TGTGCCACCGTAGAGGGGACAGGGGCAGATACGCAGTATTTT
CDR3 protein: CATVEGTGADTQYF

D gene: TRBD1
V gene: TRBV14
clone size: few
J gene: TRBJ2-7
CDR3 DNA: TGTGCCAGCAGCCTCGGGACAGGGGGCGAGCAGTACTTC
CDR3 protein: CASSLGTGGEQYF

D gene: -
V gene: TRBV25-1
clone size: many
J gene: TRBJ2-5
CDR3 DNA: TGTGCCAGCAGTGAACAGGAAGAGACCCAGTACTTC
CDR3 protein: CASSEQEETQYF

D gene: -
V gene: TRBV2
clone size: few
J gene: TRBJ2-1
CDR3 DNA: TGTGCCAGCAGTGAAGCTGAGGTCCGTAATGAGCAGTTCTTC
CDR3 protein: CASSEAEVRNEQFF

D gene: TRBD1
V gene: TRBV7-3
clone size: -
J gene: TRBJ2-1
CDR3 DNA: TGTGCCAGCAGCCCACAGGGGAGCTCCTACAATGAGCAGTTCTTC
CDR3 protein: CASSPQGSSYNEQFF

D gene: TRBD2
V gene: TRBV7-9
clone size: few
J gene: TRBJ2-7
CDR3 DNA: TGTGCCAGCGGATGGACTAGCTACGAGCAGTACTTC
CDR3 protein: CASGWTSYEQYF

D gene: -
V gene: TRBV30
clone size: -
J gene: TRBJ1-4
CDR3 DNA: TGTGCCTGGAGACCCGCCGGGGGGAATGAAAAACTGTTTTTT
CDR3 protein: CAWRPAGGNEKLFF

D gene: -
V gene: TRBV4-2
clone size: few
J gene: TRBJ1-5
CDR3 DNA: TGTGCCAGCAGCCAAGAACGAGCCGAGAATCAGCCCCAGCATTTT
CDR3 protein: CASSQERAENQPQHF

D gene: TRBD2
V gene: TRBV7-3
clone size: few
J gene: TRBJ2-3
CDR3 DNA: TGTGCCAGCAGCCAGGGACTAGAATCAGATACGCAGTATTTT
CDR3 protein: CASSQGLESDTQYF

D gene: TRBD2
V gene: TRBV6-6
clone size: -
J gene: TRBJ2-1
CDR3 DNA: TGTGCCAGCAGCGCGGGACTAGCGGGAGCTCGTGAGCAGTTCTTC
CDR3 protein: CASSAGLAGAREQFF

D gene: TRBD2
V gene: TRBV7-2
clone size: few
J gene: TRBJ2-7
CDR3 DNA: TGTGCCAGCAGCTTAGCCGGAGCTAGCGGAAGCTCCTACGAGCAGTACTTC
CDR3 protein: CASSLAGASGSSYEQYF

D gene: -
V gene: TRBV10-3
clone size: few
J gene: TRBJ2-3
CDR3 DNA: TGTGCCATCAGTGAGTCGCCATGGGCTAGCACAGATACGCAGTATTTT
CDR3 protein: CAISESPWASTDTQYF

D gene: TRBD2
V gene: TRBV6-5
clone size: few
J gene: TRBJ2-1
CDR3 DNA: TGTGCCAGCAGTTACTCCTGGACTAGCGGCAATGAGCAGTTCTTC
CDR3 protein: CASSYSWTSGNEQFF

D gene: -
V gene: TRBV5-1
clone size: -
J gene: TRBJ2-1
CDR3 DNA: TGCGCCAGCAGCTTGGACTTAATAAGCTCCTACAATGAGCAGTTCTTC
CDR3 protein: CASSLDLISSYNEQFF

D gene: -
V gene: TRBV29-1
clone size: -
J gene: TRBJ1-2
CDR3 DNA: TGCAGCGTTGATGCGGGCACCTATGGCTACACCTTC
CDR3 protein: CSVDAGTYGYTF

D gene: TRBD1
V gene: TRBV5-4
clone size: -
J gene: TRBJ1-4
CDR3 DNA: TGTGCCAGCAGCAGCGACAGGGCCAATGAAAAACTGTTTTTT
CDR3 protein: CASSSDRANEKLFF

D gene: -
V gene: TRBV11-3
clone size: few
J gene: TRBJ2-1
CDR3 DNA: TGTGCCAGCAGCTTCACCGGGACTCCCACCTACAATGAGCAGTTCTTC
CDR3 protein: CASSFTGTPTYNEQFF

D gene: TRBD2
V gene: TRBV15
clone size: few
J gene: TRBJ2-3
CDR3 DNA: TGTGCCACCAGCAGAGATGGGGCGGGAGGGCTGGGTACGCAGTATTTT
CDR3 protein: CATSRDGAGGLGTQYF

D gene: -
V gene: TRBV5-1
clone size: few
J gene: TRBJ2-7
CDR3 DNA: TGCGCCAGCAGGGTAGCGGTGAGCTCCTACGAGCAGTACTTC
CDR3 protein: CASRVAVSSYEQYF

D gene: -
V gene: TRBV7-2
clone size: -
J gene: TRBJ2-2
CDR3 DNA: TGTGCCAGCAGCCTATGGGGGGGAGGGGGCACCGGGGAGCTGTTTTTT
CDR3 protein: CASSLWGGGGTGELFF

D gene: -
V gene: TRBV19
clone size: few
J gene: TRBJ2-1
CDR3 DNA: TGTGCCAGTAGTCCTGAGCTTGGCGGTGAGCAGTTCTTC
CDR3 protein: CASSPELGGEQFF

D gene: TRBD2
V gene: TRBV2
clone size: many
J gene: TRBJ2-1
CDR3 DNA: TGTGCCAGCAAGGGAGCGGGGTACTTAAATGAGCAGTTCTTC
CDR3 protein: CASKGAGYLNEQFF

D gene: TRBD2
V gene: TRBV19
clone size: few
J gene: TRBJ2-1
CDR3 DNA: TGTGCCAGTAGTATCAGACTAGCGGGGGTCTACAATGAGCAGTTCTTC
CDR3 protein: CASSIRLAGVYNEQFF

D gene: TRBD1
V gene: TRBV14
clone size: -
J gene: TRBJ2-7
CDR3 DNA: TGTGCCAGCAGAGGGGGGACAGGGGGCGAGCAGTACTTC
CDR3 protein: CASRGGTGGEQYF

D gene: TRBD1
V gene: TRBV4-1
clone size: few
J gene: TRBJ2-7
CDR3 DNA: TGCGCCAGCAGCCAGAACAGGGGATTTGACGCCTACGAGCAGTACTTC
CDR3 protein: CASSQNRGFDAYEQYF

D gene: -
V gene: TRBV2
clone size: -
J gene: TRBJ1-3
CDR3 DNA: TGTGCCAGCATGGGGGCAAGCTCTGGAAACACCATATATTTT
CDR3 protein: CASMGASSGNTIYF